This paragraph covers one T cell receptor beta chain sequence. Its antigen is unidentified. Produced via immunoSEQ multiplex PCR; TCRdb's table is partial and in-frame only. In the table there are about 73,000 clones, 80% to 90% of which are singletons. The data are from a study of radiotherapy plus CTLA-4 blockade in lung cancer. Whole-study context: Objective responses were observed in 15% to 20% of patients, and disease control was achieved by 30% to 35%. Study-level points and caveats: Early clone dynamics of blood T cells, plus interferon-beta, reportedly predicted response best. Blood saw expansion of tumor-derived TCR clones after radiotherapy plus ipilimumab.

Chemo-refractory metastatic non-small-cell lung cancer patients were treated with focal radiation plus CTLA-4 blockade with ipilimumab. This CDR3 spans 15 amino acids. The junction had 1 base not matched to a gene; V was cut back by 2 bases and J by 5 bases. Per the germline V gene, CDR1 is SGDLS and CDR2 is YYNGEE. The sample here was peripheral blood, taken from a patient treated with radiotherapy plus ipilimumab. The sequence was obtained from a human donor with non-small cell lung cancer that progressed on radiotherapy plus ipilimumab. This rearrangement joins TRBV9 to TRBJ2-5; 15 bases match TRBD2. This chain's CDR3 is CASSVGLAGGETQYF. CDR3 in DNA: TGTGCCAGCAGCGTTGGACTAGCGGGAGGGGAGACCCAGTACTTC.